This TCR beta chain was identified in a study of shared clonotypes between healthy human individuals. Study results and caveats: Rarefaction exposed incomplete sorted-subset sequencing despite large depth. Tissues were not sampled, only blood, and their repertoires likely differ.

Using immunoSEQ multiplex PCR, the repertoire was profiled, and TCRdb retains in-frame clones only, with some absent. The sample carries nearly 600,000 clones, over 95% recorded once. This clone was detected only once. Its matching antigen is unknown. The CDR3 loop spans 15 amino acids. Losses at the gene ends were 1 base for V and 2 bases for J; bases not matched to a gene: 4. Germline CDR1 is SQVTM and CDR2 is ANQGSEA. Terminally differentiated effector memory CD45RA+ cells were left out of the naive CD8 fraction, which was CD45RO-negative and positively selected for CCR7. The sample consisted of naive CD8+ T cells sorted from blood. The chain recombines TRBV29-1 with TRBJ2-3, with 9 positions matching TRBD2. This TCR derives from a young woman in good health. The CDR3 sequence is CSVEGTSDFTDTQYF. The CDR3 DNA reads as TGCAGCGTTGAAGGGACTAGCGACTTCACAGATACGCAGTATTTT.